The T cell receptor beta chain described here comes from a study of shared clonotypes between healthy human individuals. Study-wide context: Every donor yielded three CD4 naive, three CD4 memory, two CD8 naive and one CD8 memory plate.

V lost 9 bases, J lost 5 bases, and 4 bases stayed unmatched. This CDR3 comprises 12 residues. Germline V gene data show CDR1 as MDHEN and CDR2 as SYDVKM. Regarding this clone: Its antigen remains unknown.

This table comes from immunoSEQ multiplex PCR, and its TCRdb copy is limited to in-frame clones, with some not included. The sample shows 2,500,000 or so clones, 93% of them seen only once. General study points: The rarefaction results pointed to incomplete sorted-subset sequencing despite large depth.

Sequences were obtained from naive CD4+ T cells from PBMCs. Subset: CD45RA+ positively selected. This sequence was found in a man younger than 30 in good health. Some clones in this sample may be carry-over from other donors' samples. This chain connects TRBV28 to TRBJ1-2; 9 bases match TRBD1. The CDR3 protein is CASDRGAYGYTF. The CDR3, as DNA: TGTGCCAGTGACAGGGGGGCGTATGGCTACACCTTC.